This T cell receptor beta chain was identified in a study of T cell repertoires in cytomegalovirus infection. Study overall: The public TCR beta signatures pointed to both CMV infection and matching HLA type.

Notes on this clonotype: Its antigen is not known.

Germline V gives CDR1 SQVTM, CDR2 ANQGSEA. J gave up 6 bases and V 5 bases, and 2 bases lay outside the gene matches. This CDR3 has 11 amino acids. MiXCR was run by TCRdb on the reads, yielding one entry per CDR3 protein. The table lists 110,000 to 150,000 distinct CDR3 sequences, roughly a third of them singletons, with about 56% in the top ten. General study findings and limits: There were HLA-C-restricted CMV-specific TCR beta clonotypes dominating the ex vivo response.

The sample in question was CD8+ T cells from cultured PBMCs, obtained from culture after CMV antigen stimulation. V usage is TRBV29-1 and J usage is TRBJ2-7; 9 bases match TRBD1. This clonotype was obtained from a human donor in good health (CMV status not recorded). Some clones in this sample may be carry-over from other donors' samples. CDR3 DNA: TGCAGCGTTCCGACAGGGGGCGAGCAGTACTTC. The encoded protein is CSVPTGGEQYF.